This T cell receptor beta chain was documented in a study of neurological immune-mediated disorders (dated by TCRdb to between 2018 and 2021). Turning to the overall study: Among the 35 or so multiple sclerosis patients, relapsing-remitting MS was present in some 31 and secondary progressive MS was present in 3. The study compared peripheral blood TCR-beta repertoires of HTLV-I-associated myelopathy (HAM/TSP) patients, multiple sclerosis patients and healthy controls using UMI-based sequencing. Alongside PBMC samples, the set of 80 to 130 TCR-beta libraries contained longitudinal samples, technical triplicates, and paired CD4+ and CD8+ T-cell subsets that had been sorted. The cohort included 60 to 70 subjects: roughly 14 with HAM/TSP, around 35 with multiple sclerosis, and approximately 20 healthy controls. Here is what the overall study found, with its caveats: The MS cluster was not associated with any clinical or MRI features, and the authors stated that larger cohorts are needed. The highest TCR clonal expansion was observed in HAM/TSP patients, whereas the lowest was observed in MS patients, even when compared with healthy controls. Across subjects, expanded clones never shared an identical CDR3 amino acid sequence, which suggests that the TCR-beta repertoires in every group were private. In phylogenetic analysis, the repertoires of 18 of 34 MS patients grouped into a cluster of related CDR3 sequences, which suggests a possible signature at the repertoire level.

Details on this clonotype: It has no known antigen specificity. No much larger clone is present one base from it, and per-base qualities are unavailable.

For unsorted PBMC libraries, 2 million PBMCs were used after storage in RNAlater at -80 degrees C until RNA extraction. Multiple sclerosis patients were enrolled in a US clinical protocol under which disease progression was evaluated by magnetic resonance imaging. Peripheral blood underwent Ficoll-Hypaque density gradient centrifugation to isolate PBMCs, which were then cryopreserved in liquid nitrogen. The V and J ends are trimmed by 2 bases and 4 bases, leaving 9 bases between them. The CDR1 and CDR2 encoded by the germline V gene (reference sequence) are LNHDA and SQIVND. The CDR3 starts with the cysteine, ends with the phenylalanine, and has 14 residues. The kept DNA is CDR3 alone, 42 bases in frame from the first base. To synthesize cDNA, template-switch 5'RACE was performed with a primer carrying a 10-nucleotide random unique molecular identifier so that each TCR transcript was tagged. Over 170 million TCR-beta sequences, covering 15-18 subjects, were produced in each sequencing run. The RNeasy kit was used to extract total RNA. The KAPA Real-time Library Amplification kit was used to amplify TCR-beta VDJ regions with primers for the TCR constant region and the 5'RACE anchor. A first PCR added sample indexes and Illumina adaptors, after which a second PCR increased the library yield. The roughly 650 bp TCR product was size-selected on a 2% E-gel SizeSelection system after Ampure bead purification. Before pooling, libraries had their quality checked on a Bioanalyzer, their concentration measured with Qubit, and their quantity determined with the Kapa Library Quantification kit. An Illumina HiSeq 2500 sequenced the libraries paired-end 2 x 150 bp. To increase sequence diversity, 25-30% phiX was spiked into each library pool. The published analysis was carried out like this. Quality-filtered reads were processed with the UMI-based MiGEC pipeline, and over 75% of raw TCR sequences were removed by the MiGEC pipeline during error correction. IMGT germline references were used for alignment of VDJ genes, and clonotypes were defined by a unique CDR3 amino acid sequence together with V-J genes. Clonal expansion, Shannon diversity and CDR3 relatedness (CalcPairwiseDistances, ClusterSamples) were evaluated with VDJtools, and phylogenetic trees were built with CLCbio workbench. Using coefficient-of-variation modelling across technical triplicates, the study counted a clone as expanded if it had at least 8 unique UMIs. TCRdb's own reprocessing of the public reads used fastp at Q25 and MiXCR and kept productive beta chains. Rows matching on CDR3 protein sequence are summarized as one entry with the most common DNA and genes. TCRdb assigned the V and J calls; the authors' analysis was not used. The sample has roughly 71,000 distinct CDR3 sequences on record, 3.9% of them singletons. 1.3% of the sample is in the top ten clones.

The sequence is built from TRBV19 and TRBJ1-5; the D gene is perhaps TRBD1, on 6 matching bases. The TCR was taken from a young man with multiple sclerosis. Sequenced: PBMCs. CDR3 reads: CASSIHRANQPQHF. Read as DNA, the sequence is TGTGCCAGTAGTATACACAGGGCAAATCAGCCCCAGCATTTT.